This T cell receptor beta chain was captured by sequencing in a study of beta chain features in type 1 diabetes. Study observations and caveats: Sampled from patients, naive, central memory and Treg TCRB repertoires appeared more similar than those sampled from healthy donors.

Of the isolated RNA, all was reverse transcribed, and so the sequenced material was expressed TCRB transcripts. Method: immunoSEQ multiplex PCR; TCRdb's copy keeps in-frame clones and lacks some. The sample shows roughly 450,000 clones, over 10% of them seen only once. As concerns this clone: Its target is not known.

The V gene's germline CDR1 is LGHNA and CDR2 YNFKEQ. Trimming removed 3 bases from V and 0 bases from J; junction bases left unmatched: 8. CDR3 size: 17 residues. The rearrangement links TRBV4-2 to TRBJ2-1; 7 positions agree with TRBD1. Specimen: naive CD4+ T cells from blood. This TCR was sampled from a woman aged 18-29 years in good health. The CDR3 sequence: CASSQGKGASSYNEQFF. CDR3 bases: TGTGCCAGCAGCCAGGGCAAGGGGGCGAGCTCCTACAATGAGCAGTTCTTC.